These 2 T cell receptor beta chains came from one sample sequenced in a study of blood T cell repertoires in COVID-19. Some clones are missing from TCRdb's copy, which holds only in-frame ones; the method was immunoSEQ multiplex PCR. This table holds 250,000 to 300,000 clones, 85% found once. Material: peripheral blood. These receptors were taken from a man between 50 and 59 years old with active or convalescent COVID-19.

V is TRBV14 and J is TRBJ1-4; D is unclear. This CDR3 has 14 amino acids. V was clipped by 4 bases and J by 5 bases, with 11 bases between them. The germline CDR1 and CDR2 sequences are SGHDN and FVKESK. The CDR3 sequence is CASSPERRNEKLFF. As DNA, the CDR3 is TGTGCCAGCAGCCCAGAAAGGAGGAATGAAAAACTGTTTTTT.

The rearrangement links TRBV27 to TRBJ2-7, with D possibly matching TRBD2 (5 bases). Trimming stripped 1 base from V and 0 bases from J, with 7 bases between. Germline assignment: CDR1 MNHEY and CDR2 SMNVEV (reference sequence). CDR3 length: 14 amino acids. CDR3 DNA sequence: TGTGCCAGCAGTTTATGGGAGAGCTCCTACGAGCAGTACTTC. It codes for CASSLWESSYEQYF.